This passage covers 18 T cell receptor beta chains from one sample sequenced in a study of blood T cell repertoires in COVID-19. Method: immunoSEQ multiplex PCR; TCRdb's copy keeps in-frame clones and lacks some. The table has 360,000 or so clones, around 91% seen once; the top ten hold roughly 6.8%. The source material was peripheral blood. These receptors were collected from a man younger than 35 with active or convalescent COVID-19.

This clone was observed a handful of times. This chain links TRBV3-1 (or the pseudogene TRBV3-2) with TRBJ2-1; TRBD1 matches at 8 bases. Unmatched junction bases numbered 6, after V lost 7 bases and J lost 4 bases. Germline assignment: CDR1 LGHDT and CDR2 YNNKEL (reference sequence). The CDR3 is 14 amino acids. The DNA of the CDR3 is TGTGCCAGCACCACCCAGGGGGCTTACAATGAGCAGTTCTTC. It is translated as CASTTQGAYNEQFF.

J is TRBJ1-5 and V is TRBV19; D unclear. This CDR3 contains 14 residues. Germline CDR1 reads LNHDA; CDR2 reads SQIVND (reference sequence). Trimming pared 8 bases from V and 7 bases from J, leaving 18 bases between. The CDR3 DNA follows: TGTGCCAGTTGCAGCAGACGCACACAGCAGCCCCAGCATTTT. This sequence encodes CASCSRRTQQPQHF.

Here the CDR3 reads CASSLMGNMNTEAFF. For the CDR3, the DNA is TGCGCCAGCAGCTTGATGGGCAATATGAACACTGAAGCTTTCTTT. This chain connects TRBV5-1 to TRBJ1-1; D unresolved. CDR1 is SGHRS, CDR2 YFSETQ, per germline. Trimming stripped 1 base from V and 0 bases from J, with 10 bases between. The CDR3 sequence is 15 residues long.

This clone was counted a single time. The J gene is TRBJ2-3, the V gene TRBV9, with 14 nucleotides matching TRBD2. The CDR3 length is 18 residues. CDR1 is SGDLS and CDR2 is YYNGEE in the germline V gene. V gave up 1 base and J gave up 1 base; unmatched junction bases: 5. CDR3 amino acids: CASSVPGLAGARTDTQYF. In nucleotides, the CDR3 is TGTGCCAGCAGCGTACCGGGACTAGCGGGGGCCCGCACAGATACGCAGTATTTT.

This clone was counted a few times. The V and J genes are TRBV5-8 and TRBJ2-1; TRBD2 aligns across 13 bases. The V segment lost 5 bases and the J segment 7 bases; nucleotides outside the gene matches: 9. The CDR3 totals 16 residues. Germline CDR1 SGHTS, CDR2 YDEGEE. The CDR3 loop is CASSPAVGLAGNEQFF. The CDR3 DNA follows: TGTGCCAGCAGTCCTGCCGTGGGACTAGCGGGGAATGAGCAGTTCTTC.

The genes are TRBV6-5 and TRBJ1-2; D gene unclear. The length of the CDR3 is 14 residues. V lost 2 bases and J 4 bases, leaving 11 bases between the germline ends. The germline V gene encodes CDR1 MNHEY and CDR2 SVGAGI. This chain's CDR3 is CASSYGWAVYGYTF. The CDR3 DNA reads TGTGCCAGCAGTTACGGGTGGGCCGTCTATGGCTACACCTTC.

The chain couples TRBV7-2 to TRBJ1-6, with 10 bases aligning to TRBD1. The germline CDR1 and CDR2 sequences are SGHTA and FQGNSA. The CDR3 covers 16 residues. J lost 7 bases, V lost 1 base, and 4 bases had no gene match. The chain's CDR3 is CASSLGDRGRNSPLHF. CDR3 nucleotides: TGTGCCAGCAGCTTAGGGGACAGGGGCCGCAATTCACCCCTCCACTTT.

This chain uses TRBV19 with TRBJ2-1; no reliable D call. Trimming removed 0 bases from V and 13 bases from J, with 16 bases in between. CDR3 size: 14 residues. The germline CDR1 and CDR2 sequences are LNHDA and SQIVND (reference sequence). The CDR3 loop is CASSIDPSTPPQFF. The CDR3 DNA is TGTGCCAGTAGTATAGATCCCAGTACCCCTCCCCAGTTCTTC.

The chain employs TRBV19 and TRBJ2-7; TRBD2 aligns across 11 bases. Germline lookup yields CDR1 LNHDA and CDR2 SQIVND (reference sequence). The CDR3 has 16 amino acids. V lost 3 bases and J lost 4; bases outside the gene matches: 8. Here the CDR3 reads CASSIGTSGSIYEQYF. CDR3 bases: TGTGCCAGTAGTATTGGCACTAGCGGGAGTATTTACGAGCAGTACTTC.

The chain combines TRBV5-1 with TRBJ1-2, with 7 bases matching TRBD1. From germline, CDR1 is SGHRS and CDR2 YFSETQ. The trim removed 3 bases at V and 4 bases at J, leaving 6 bases unmatched. This CDR3 contains 14 residues. CDR3 sequence (DNA): TGCGCCAGCAGCTCGTTAGACAGGGTCTATGGCTACACCTTC. This codes for CASSSLDRVYGYTF.

This clone was picked up a small number of times. V is TRBV27 and J is TRBJ1-2, with 9 bases fitting TRBD1. CDR3 length: 15 amino acids. CDR1 and CDR2 (germline): MNHEY, SMNVEV (reference sequence). With V trimmed by 6 bases and J by 1 base, 6 bases remained unmatched. CDR3 nucleotide sequence: TGTGCCAGCAGCCGCGGACAGGGGCTTAACTATGGCTACACCTTC. It encodes CASSRGQGLNYGYTF.

The rearrangement uses TRBV27 and TRBJ1-5, with D possibly being TRBD1 (5 bases). Germline values: CDR1 MNHEY, CDR2 SMNVEV (reference sequence). V lost 3 bases and J 2 bases, leaving 8 bases between the germline ends. The CDR3 extends over 14 amino acids. CDR3 nucleotides: TGTGCCAGCAGTTTGGGGCCCGGCAATCAGCCCCAGCATTTT. It yields the protein CASSLGPGNQPQHF.

The V gene is TRBV27, the J gene TRBJ2-2; D gene ambiguous. The CDR3 length is 14 residues. Trimming removed 3 bases at V and 5 bases at J, with 10 bases between. Germline loops: CDR1 MNHEY, CDR2 SMNVEV (reference sequence). The CDR3 protein is CASSFLAGTGELFF. The CDR3 region has the DNA TGTGCCAGCAGTTTCCTCGCCGGGACCGGGGAGCTGTTTTTT.

The chain has TRBV4-2 and TRBJ1-4, with 7 positions matching TRBD1. Trimming removed 3 bases from V and 7 bases from J; junction bases left unmatched: 8. The germline V gene has CDR1 LGHNA and CDR2 YNFKEQ. The CDR3 sequence is 15 residues long. CDR3 amino acids: CASSQAEGAGEKLFF. In DNA form, the CDR3 reads TGTGCCAGCAGCCAGGCGGAGGGGGCAGGTGAAAAACTGTTTTTT.

V is TRBV5-1 and J is TRBJ2-1, with 9 bases identical to TRBD2. Germline CDR1 is SGHRS and CDR2 is YFSETQ. V lost 4 bases, J lost 10 bases, and 12 bases stayed unmatched. CDR3 size: 15 residues. Here the CDR3 DNA reads TGCGCCAGCAGCGCGGAGGCTAGCGGGGTGACCGAGCAGTTCTTC. Protein: CASSAEASGVTEQFF.

This clone was seen just once. This rearrangement joins TRBV6-2 or TRBV6-3 to TRBJ2-3; 11 bases match TRBD2. Per germline, CDR1 MNHEY and CDR2 SVGEGT. The CDR3 sequence is 17 residues long. The trim removed 4 bases at V and 5 bases at J, leaving 11 bases unmatched. The CDR3 loop reads CASSWAGASGRLDTQYF. In DNA, the CDR3 is TGTGCCAGCAGTTGGGCCGGGGCTAGCGGGAGGTTAGATACGCAGTATTTT.

The chain recombines TRBV28 with TRBJ2-3, with TRBD2 as a possible D gene (6 bases). Germline V lookup: CDR1 MDHEN, CDR2 SYDVKM. There are 14 residues in the CDR3. The ends were cut back, 3 bases at V and 5 bases at J, with 12 bases in the middle. CDR3: CASSFLGEVDTQYF. CDR3 nucleotide sequence: TGTGCCAGCAGTTTTTTGGGGGAGGTAGATACGCAGTATTTT.

The rearrangement joins TRBV11-1 to TRBJ2-3; the D gene is possibly TRBD2 (5 bases). V shed 1 base and J shed 4 bases, with 15 bases lying between them. The CDR3 length is 16 residues. Germline V gives CDR1 SGHAT, CDR2 FQDESV (reference sequence). CDR3 in amino acids: CASSLGPFRGSDTQYF. The CDR3 DNA follows: TGTGCCAGCAGCTTAGGTCCGTTTCGGGGATCAGATACGCAGTATTTT.